Shown below are 31 T cell receptor beta chains from a single sample sequenced in a study of human T cells and chemical hapten exposure. TCRdb reprocessed the RACE reads via MiXCR and lists one record per CDR3 protein. The table has around 71,000 distinct CDR3 sequences, approximately 9.8% seen once. Described time point: patch test 1, 2 weeks after DPC sensitization. Treatment noted: therapeutic diphenylcyclopropenone sensitization with weekly scalp DPC. The input for sequencing was whole blood, taken in connection with sensitization to the hapten diphenylcyclopropenone (DPC). Receptors were obtained from a woman between 35 and 50 years old with alopecia areata. Some clones in this sample may be carry-over from other donors' samples.

This clonotype has a handful of counts. The V gene is TRBV5-4, the J gene TRBJ2-7; possibly TRBD2 for D (5 bases). Germline V gene data show CDR1 as SGHNT and CDR2 as YYREEE (reference sequence). The CDR3 loop spans 14 amino acids. Trimming removed 5 bases at V and 0 bases at J, with 12 bases between. This CDR3 reads CASSLRAASYEQYF. In nucleotides, the CDR3 is TGTGCCAGCAGTTTGCGGGCGGCCTCCTACGAGCAGTACTTC.

This clonotype was counted between two and nine times. The V and J genes are TRBV10-3 and TRBJ1-4; 8 bases match TRBD1. The CDR3 extends over 13 amino acids. CDR1 is ENHRY and CDR2 is SYGVKD in the germline V gene. Losses at the gene ends were 3 bases for V and 12 bases for J; bases not matched to a gene: 6. CDR3 protein: CAISDRGQGELFF. CDR3 DNA: TGTGCCATCAGTGACCGCGGACAGGGAGAACTGTTTTTT.

This clonotype was found many times. V usage is TRBV2 and J usage is TRBJ2-7; TRBD1 might be the D (5 bases). V gave up 6 bases and J gave up 0 bases, with 6 bases separating them. CDR3 length: 12 amino acids. CDR1 is SNHLY and CDR2 is FYNNEI in the germline V gene. The CDR3 sequence: CASRDNSYEQYF. The CDR3 nucleotides are TGTGCCAGCAGGGACAACTCCTACGAGCAGTACTTC.

This clonotype was counted ten times or more. The chain links TRBV7-9 to TRBJ1-2; 7 nucleotides align to TRBD1. Germline CDR1 SEHNR, CDR2 FQNEAQ (reference sequence). Unmatched junction bases numbered 5, after V lost 1 base and J lost 6 bases. The CDR3 covers 14 residues. CDR3 loop: CASSLEGGYHGYTF. The CDR3 coding sequence is TGTGCCAGCAGCTTAGAAGGGGGCTACCATGGCTACACCTTC.

The chain combines TRBV7-2 with TRBJ1-5; D perhaps matches TRBD1 (5 bases). Germline values: CDR1 SGHTA, CDR2 FQGNSA. The germline V and J ends were trimmed by 3 bases and 5 bases, with 8 bases remaining between them. The CDR3 totals 13 residues. The CDR3 reads CASSLDTYQPQHF. The CDR3 DNA reads as TGTGCCAGCAGCTTGGACACATATCAGCCCCAGCATTTT.

V usage is TRBV6-1 and J usage is TRBJ1-2; D is ambiguous. CDR1 and CDR2 (germline): MNHNS, SASEGT. V dropped 6 bases and J dropped 7 bases, with 18 bases sitting between them. The length of the CDR3 is 14 residues. This chain's CDR3 is CASSQEETTGGYTF. For the CDR3, the DNA is TGTGCCAGCAGCCAGGAGGAAACTACTGGTGGCTACACCTTC.

This clonotype was seen a handful of times. Since a much larger clone is just one base distant, this may be a read error. The V call is TRBV29-1, the J call TRBJ2-7; possible D gene TRBD1, 5 bases. This CDR3 has 13 residues. Germline CDR1 and CDR2: SQVTM and ANQGSEA. Here the CDR3 reads CSARTSSSCEQYF. The CDR3 DNA follows: TGCAGCGCCAGGACATCGAGCTCCTGCGAGCAGTACTTC.

In its sample, this clonotype was seen many times. The chain links TRBV7-8 to TRBJ2-2, with D perhaps TRBD1 or TRBD2 (5 bases each). The CDR3 consists of 15 residues. From germline, CDR1 is SGHVS and CDR2 FQNEAQ. V was pared by 5 bases and J by 7 bases, with 17 bases between. CDR3 in amino acids: CASSRGRVSHGELFF. The CDR3, as DNA: TGTGCCAGCAGCCGGGGCAGGGTTTCTCACGGGGAGCTGTTTTTT.

This clonotype was detected many times. The V and J genes are TRBV6-2 or TRBV6-3 and TRBJ1-1; a possible D gene is TRBD1 (5 bases). The CDR3 has 11 amino acids. The ends were cut back, 5 bases at V and 5 bases at J, with 6 bases in the middle. Looked up from germline, CDR1 is MNHEY and CDR2 is SVGEGT. The CDR3 coding sequence is TGTGCCAGCAGTCGGGGGACTGAAGCTTTCTTT. This sequence encodes CASSRGTEAFF.

This clonotype has a handful of counts. V and J are TRBV5-4 and TRBJ2-6; no firm D call. V was trimmed by 4 bases and J by 3 bases, leaving 5 bases between them. There are 13 residues in the CDR3. Germline values: CDR1 SGHNT, CDR2 YYREEE (reference sequence). The DNA for the CDR3 is TGTGCCAGCAGCCTATATGGGGCCAACGTCCTGACTTTC. The encoded protein is CASSLYGANVLTF.

This clonotype was seen ten or more times. This rearrangement joins TRBV7-2 to TRBJ1-2, with D tentatively TRBD1 (6 bases). This CDR3 is built from 14 residues. V dropped 5 bases and J dropped 2 bases, with 12 bases sitting between them. Per the germline V gene, CDR1 is SGHTA and CDR2 is FQGNSA. The CDR3 protein is CASSRGQQNYGYTF. Here the CDR3 DNA reads TGTGCCAGCAGCCGAGGACAGCAAAACTATGGCTACACCTTC.

This clonotype was seen at least ten times. V and J are TRBV7-2 and TRBJ2-7, with TRBD1 matching over 9 bases. Germline CDR1 and CDR2: SGHTA and FQGNSA. The trim removed 5 bases at V and 3 bases at J, leaving 8 bases unmatched. The CDR3 covers 15 residues. This CDR3 is CASSLDRGDLYEQYF. The DNA for the CDR3 is TGTGCCAGCAGCCTAGACAGGGGGGACCTCTACGAGCAGTACTTC.

This clonotype was picked up many times. CDR3 loop: CASSYSSQGNTF. DNA of the CDR3: TGTGCCAGCAGTTACTCCTCACAGGGAAACACCTTC. The J gene is TRBJ1-2, the V gene TRBV6-6, with D possibly TRBD1 on 6 matching bases. V was clipped by 0 bases and J by 12 bases, with 11 bases between them. CDR1 is MNHNY and CDR2 is SVGAGI in the germline V gene (reference sequence). The CDR3 is 12 amino acids.

This clonotype has just a few counts. The chain has TRBV12-3 or TRBV12-4 and TRBJ1-2; the D gene is possibly TRBD1 (6 bases). The CDR3 extends over 13 amino acids. The ends were cut back, 1 base at V and 6 bases at J, with 9 bases in the middle. DNA for the CDR3: TGTGCCAGCAGTTTAGGGGGGGCGAATGGCTACACCTTC. The encoded protein is CASSLGGANGYTF.

The table lists this clonotype with a few counts. The V call is TRBV7-9, the J call TRBJ1-6; no clear D. Germline V CDR1 and CDR2: SEHNR, FQNEAQ (reference sequence). Between the trimmed V and J ends, which lost 4 bases and 5 bases, there was a span of 9 bases. The CDR3 loop spans 14 amino acids. The CDR3 region is CASSSGGNNSPLHF. CDR3 coding DNA: TGTGCCAGCAGCTCCGGCGGGAATAATTCACCCCTCCACTTT.

Note on this clonotype: A single base separates this from a much larger clone, so it may be a read error. The chain is built from TRBV27 and TRBJ1-5; the match to TRBD1 covers 7 bases. Looked up from germline, CDR1 is MNHEY and CDR2 is SMNVEV (reference sequence). This CDR3 has 15 amino acids. The CDR3 coding sequence is TGTGCCAGCAGTCCCCCAGGGGGAGGGCGTCAGCCCCGGCATTTT. Translating it yields CASSPPGGGRQPRHF.

This clonotype was seen at least ten times. V and J are TRBV6-2 or TRBV6-3 and TRBJ2-7, with 7 bases aligning to TRBD1. This CDR3 is 15 amino acids long. Germline CDR1 reads MNHEY; CDR2 reads SVGEGT. V was clipped by 9 bases and J by 4 bases; unmatched bases: 15. The CDR3 coding sequence is TGTGCCAGTTCCCCTCCCGGGACAGACCTTTACGAGCAGTACTTC. Protein: CASSPPGTDLYEQYF.

With respect to this clonotype: A much larger clonotype is one base distant, so this may be a read error. The V and J genes are TRBV2 and TRBJ2-7; no clear D. Trimming removed 10 bases from V and 7 bases from J, with 20 bases in between. This CDR3 contains 13 residues. CDR1 and CDR2 from the germline V gene are SNHLY and FYNNEI. The CDR3 DNA reads TGTGCCACCTCCCGCGGACGGTCTGGGGAGCAGTACTTC. This gives the protein CATSRGRSGEQYF.

In its sample, this clonotype was seen a few times. CDR3: CASSLVGGSINSPLHF. DNA for the CDR3: TGTGCCAGCAGCTTGGTGGGGGGAAGCATCAATTCACCCCTCCACTTT. This sequence joins TRBV5-4 and TRBJ1-6; the D gene is possibly TRBD1 (5 bases). V lost 0 bases, J lost 7 bases, and 14 bases lay in between. Per germline, CDR1 SGHNT and CDR2 YYREEE (reference sequence). The CDR3 is 16 residues long.

This clonotype showed up many times. The rearrangement uses TRBV20-1 and TRBJ2-2; D is unclear. This CDR3 region has 14 residues. V lost 3 bases to trimming and J lost 1 base, with 9 bases between them. Germline assignment: CDR1 DFQATT and CDR2 SNEGSKA (reference sequence). The CDR3 DNA follows: TGCAGTGCTAGGGTCGGCATGAACACCGGGGAGCTGTTTTTT. Amino acid sequence: CSARVGMNTGELFF.

This clonotype was detected ten times or more. The chain employs TRBV6-6 and TRBJ1-5; D gene uncertain. Germline values: CDR1 MNHNY, CDR2 SVGAGI (reference sequence). This CDR3 has 12 residues. CDR3 sequence: CATRESNQPQHF. The CDR3 nucleotides are TGTGCTACCCGGGAAAGCAATCAGCCCCAGCATTTT.

For this clonotype: The junction shows a germline mismatch at one end, possibly a read error. The chain is built from TRBV7-6 and TRBJ1-3, with 8 bases fitting TRBD1. The CDR3 has 15 residues. The germline CDR1 and CDR2 sequences are SGHVS and FNYEAQ. In DNA form, the CDR3 reads TGTGCCAGCAGCTTCCAGGGGGCCCCTGGAAACTCCATATATTTT. It codes for CASSFQGAPGNSIYF.

In this sample, this clonotype turned up many times. The gene calls are TRBV6-2 or TRBV6-3 and TRBJ2-1; no clear D. Trimming took 2 bases from V and 7 from J, leaving 6 bases between them. Germline loops: CDR1 MNHEY, CDR2 SVGEGT. This CDR3 region has 12 residues. The CDR3 nucleotides read TGTGCCAGCAGTTACAGGCGTAATGAGCAGTTCTTC. As protein: CASSYRRNEQFF.

The chain recombines TRBV24-1 with TRBJ1-1, with 8 nucleotides matching TRBD1. CDR3 length: 14 residues. Looked up from germline, CDR1 is KGHDR and CDR2 is SFDVKD. V lost 4 bases, J lost 5 bases, and 5 bases stayed unmatched. CDR3 in DNA: TGTGCCACCAGTGAAACAGGGGGAGAAACTGAAGCTTTCTTT. Residues: CATSETGGETEAFF.

This clonotype was seen at least ten times. The J gene is TRBJ2-2, the V gene TRBV2; D gene unclear. Trimming shortened V by 0 bases and J by 1 base, and 6 bases separated the two germline ends. Germline V lookup: CDR1 SNHLY, CDR2 FYNNEI. CDR3 length equals 15 residues. The CDR3 nucleotides read TGTGCCAGCAGTGAAGCGGGGTGGAACACCGGGGAGCTGTTTTTT. Translated, it gives CASSEAGWNTGELFF.

The table lists this clonotype with many counts. The chain carries TRBV6-2 or TRBV6-3 and TRBJ1-2; no definite D call. The germline gives CDR1 MNHEY, CDR2 SVGEGT. The CDR3 has 12 amino acids. Trimming removed 0 bases from V and 8 bases from J, with 7 bases in between. CDR3 DNA sequence: TGTGCCAGCAGTTACTCTCAAGGAGGCTACACCTTC. Its translation: CASSYSQGGYTF.

The table lists this clonotype with many counts. This sequence joins TRBV20-1 and TRBJ2-7; TRBD1 might be the D (6 bases). The CDR3 runs to 13 residues. Germline values: CDR1 DFQATT, CDR2 SNEGSKA (reference sequence). Trimming removed 6 bases from V and 0 bases from J, with 12 bases in between. CDR3 DNA: TGCAGTGCAGTGGACAGAGTCTCCTACGAGCAGTACTTC. Translation: CSAVDRVSYEQYF.

This sequence joins TRBV4-2 and TRBJ2-7; 8 nucleotides align to TRBD2. The length of the CDR3 is 18 residues. The V and J ends lost 0 bases and 2 bases, in that order; junction bases with no gene match: 12. CDR1 and CDR2 from the germline V gene are LGHNA and YNFKEQ. CDR3 sequence reads: CASSQDPQGGGTAYEQYF. The CDR3 DNA reads as TGTGCCAGCAGCCAAGATCCCCAGGGCGGGGGGACGGCCTACGAGCAGTACTTC.

In the case of this clonotype: The junction does not match germline at one end; this may be a read error. The J gene is TRBJ2-4, the V gene TRBV28; D is possibly TRBD1 (5 bases). There are 13 residues in the CDR3. In germline, CDR1 is MDHEN, CDR2 SYDVKM. CDR3 sequence (DNA): TGTGCCAGCAGTGGGGCAGCTAAAAACATTCGGTACTTC. Amino acids: CASSGAAKNIRYF.

This clonotype came up many times. This chain connects TRBV28 to TRBJ2-6, with 10 positions matching TRBD1. CDR3 length equals 17 residues. With 5 bases clipped from V and 1 base from J, the junction kept 5 bases outside the gene matches. Looked up from germline, CDR1 is MDHEN and CDR2 is SYDVKM. The CDR3 here is CASSRGTGVSGANVLTF. The DNA for the CDR3 is TGTGCCAGCAGTCGTGGGACAGGGGTTTCTGGGGCCAACGTCCTGACTTTC.

This clonotype has a count of ten or more. The chain links TRBV19 to TRBJ2-5, with 10 bases lining up with TRBD1. This CDR3 has 15 amino acids. CDR1 and CDR2 from the germline V gene are LNHDA and SQIVND (reference sequence). V lost 3 bases and J lost 3; bases outside the gene matches: 4. Written as DNA, the CDR3 is TGTGCCAGTAGTATCATGACAGGGGGCGAAGAGACCCAGTACTTC. This codes for CASSIMTGGEETQYF.